A selection of T cell receptor beta chains follows, all from one sample in a study of T cell responses to AZD1222 COVID-19 vaccine. Sequencing was performed with immunoSEQ multiplex PCR; in TCRdb, only in-frame clones are kept and a portion is missing. This table has tens of thousands of clones, approximately 90% appearing once. The source was peripheral blood, collected 28 days after the second AZD1222 dose. The source of these receptors is an adult who received the AZD1222 COVID-19 vaccine. Both conserved end residues are part of each CDR3. A D gene is named only where the DNA matches it firmly. For some rows the clone size is stated as once, few or many, or as a class when expanded; others skip it.

>-|-|TRBJ1-5|TRBV5-5
CASSLVGGDSNQPQHF
TGTGCCAGCAGCTTGGTCGGCGGAGATAGCAATCAGCCCCAGCATTTT
>TRBD2|few|TRBJ2-2|TRBV28
CASSLSGLGGGELFF
TGTGCCAGCAGTTTGTCGGGACTAGGTGGCGGGGAGCTGTTTTTT
>-|-|TRBJ2-6|TRBV28
CASSLYGLRSGANVLTF
TGTGCCAGCAGTTTATATGGCTTACGCTCTGGGGCCAACGTCCTGACTTTC
>TRBD1|-|TRBJ2-4|TRBV7-2
CASSFEQGASPSKNIQYF
TGTGCCAGCAGCTTCGAACAGGGGGCCTCCCCATCTAAAAACATTCAGTACTTC
>-|-|TRBJ1-5|TRBV4-2
CASSQEEVGSGQPQHF
TGTGCCAGCAGCCAAGAGGAGGTCGGATCAGGTCAGCCCCAGCATTTT
>-|-|TRBJ1-5|TRBV12-5
CASGLDRNQPQHF
TGTGCTAGTGGTTTGGACAGGAATCAGCCCCAGCATTTT
>TRBD1|few|TRBJ2-1|TRBV15
CATSRSIPGTGGYEQFF
TGTGCCACCAGCAGATCTATCCCGGGGACAGGGGGCTATGAGCAGTTCTTC
>-|-|TRBJ2-3|TRBV5-1
CASSLGGGYTDTQYF
TGCGCCAGCAGCTTGGGCGGAGGGTACACAGATACGCAGTATTTT
>-|-|TRBJ2-4|TRBV20-1
CSASMRSKNIQYF
TGCAGTGCTAGTATGCGGTCCAAAAACATTCAGTACTTC
>-|few|TRBJ1-5|TRBV7-2
CASSLVGASNQPQHF
TGTGCCAGCAGCTTGGTGGGGGCAAGCAATCAGCCCCAGCATTTT
>-|-|TRBJ1-5|TRBV19
CASSTALASYSNQPQHF
TGTGCCAGTAGTACCGCCCTTGCTTCTTATAGCAATCAGCCCCAGCATTTT
>TRBD1|-|TRBJ1-1|TRBV29-1
CSSDRGGAGTEAFF
TGCAGCTCGGACAGGGGGGGAGCAGGCACTGAAGCTTTCTTT
>-|once|TRBJ2-5|TRBV10-3
CAISESGGQETQYF
TGTGCCATCAGTGAGTCGGGAGGCCAAGAGACCCAGTACTTC
>-|once|TRBJ2-5|TRBV3-1/TRBV3-2
CASSPGLGGGETQYF
TGTGCCAGCAGCCCGGGGCTCGGGGGTGGTGAGACCCAGTACTTC
>TRBD2|-|TRBJ2-3|TRBV10-1
CASSESASGEATDTQYF
TGCGCCAGCAGTGAGTCCGCTAGCGGGGAGGCCACAGATACGCAGTATTTT
>-|-|TRBJ2-2|TRBV19
CASSMRASNTGELFF
TGTGCCAGTAGTATGAGGGCATCGAACACCGGGGAGCTGTTTTTT
>TRBD1|-|TRBJ1-5|TRBV7-2
CASSLKGAGQPQHF
TGTGCCAGCAGCTTAAAGGGGGCGGGTCAGCCCCAGCATTTT
>TRBD2|-|TRBJ2-3|TRBV5-1
CASSYGRTSGGKDTQYF
TGCGCCAGCAGCTATGGACGGACTAGCGGGGGGAAAGATACGCAGTATTTT
>-|-|TRBJ1-5|TRBV6-5
CASSYDSLQPQHF
TGTGCCAGCAGTTACGACAGCCTTCAGCCCCAGCATTTT
>-|-|TRBJ2-5|TRBV21-1
CASSIYTGYQETQYF
TGTGCCAGCAGCATCTATACGGGATACCAAGAGACCCAGTACTTC
>TRBD1|-|TRBJ2-2|TRBV19
CASRDGQGTTGELFF
TGTGCCAGTAGGGACGGACAGGGGACCACCGGGGAGCTGTTTTTT
>-|-|TRBJ2-5|TRBV19
CASSPRDKETQYF
TGTGCCAGTAGTCCTCGGGACAAAGAGACCCAGTACTTC
>TRBD1|-|TRBJ1-2|TRBV5-6
CASSRLTGANGYTF
TGTGCCAGCAGCCGCCTGACAGGGGCCAATGGCTACACCTTC
>-|few|TRBJ2-1|TRBV9
CASSVSTDNEQFF
TGTGCCAGCAGCGTGTCCACGGACAATGAGCAGTTCTTC
>-|-|TRBJ1-1|TRBV6-6
CASSRYRASMNTEAFF
TGTGCCAGCAGCCGTTACAGGGCCAGCATGAACACTGAAGCTTTCTTT
>-|-|TRBJ1-4|TRBV5-1
CASSWGLRLNEKLFF
TGCGCCAGCAGCTGGGGACTGCGACTTAATGAAAAACTGTTTTTT
>-|once|TRBJ2-3|TRBV6-6
CASSSASSTDTQYF
TGTGCCAGCAGTTCGGCCTCGAGCACAGATACGCAGTATTTT
>TRBD1|-|TRBJ1-1|TRBV5-4
CASSFEQGRFAEAFF
TGTGCCAGCAGCTTCGAACAGGGGAGGTTCGCTGAAGCTTTCTTT
>-|-|TRBJ1-1|TRBV2
CASSEMGLNTEAFF
TGTGCCAGCAGTGAAATGGGGCTGAACACTGAAGCTTTCTTT
>TRBD1|-|TRBJ1-2|TRBV19
CASSMGQLQEYTF
TGTGCCAGTAGTATGGGACAGCTGCAGGAATACACCTTC
>-|-|TRBJ2-1|TRBV11-3
CASSLGVAGELYNEQFF
TGTGCCAGCAGCTTGGGGGTCGCAGGAGAACTATACAATGAGCAGTTCTTC
>TRBD1|-|TRBJ2-7|TRBV10-3
CASGQGHEQYF
TGTGCCAGCGGACAGGGACACGAGCAGTACTTC
>-|-|TRBJ2-7|TRBV4-1
CASSPVDPSYEQYF
TGCGCCAGCAGCCCGGTGGACCCGTCCTACGAGCAGTACTTC
>-|-|TRBJ1-5|TRBV19
CASSKAGVDRNQPQHF
TGTGCCAGTAGTAAGGCAGGGGTCGACAGAAATCAGCCCCAGCATTTT
>-|-|TRBJ2-7|TRBV9
CASSVGRETYEQYF
TGTGCCAGCAGCGTAGGCCGGGAGACCTACGAGCAGTACTTC
>-|few|TRBJ2-7|TRBV6-2/TRBV6-3
CASSTPGFDEQYF
TGTGCCAGCAGTACCCCAGGGTTCGACGAGCAGTACTTC
>-|once|TRBJ2-2|TRBV2
CASSSEPGSRDTGELFF
TGTGCCAGCAGCTCGGAACCGGGGTCCCGGGACACCGGGGAGCTGTTTTTT
>TRBD2|-|TRBJ2-2|TRBV28
CASSGNSGGYLAGELFF
TGTGCCAGCAGTGGCAATAGCGGGGGGTACCTCGCCGGGGAGCTGTTTTTT
>TRBD1|-|TRBJ1-1|TRBV18
CASGQGQGNTEAFF
TGTGCCAGCGGACAGGGACAGGGGAACACTGAAGCTTTCTTT
>TRBD1|once|TRBJ1-1|TRBV7-9
CASSPGTGDSTEAFF
TGTGCCAGCAGCCCCGGGACAGGGGACTCGACCGAAGCTTTCTTT
>TRBD1|once|TRBJ1-1|TRBV7-9
CASRRDRGENTEAFF
TGTGCCAGTCGGCGGGACAGGGGGGAGAACACTGAAGCTTTCTTT
>-|-|TRBJ2-2|TRBV11-2
CASSQGIRTGELFF
TGTGCCAGCAGCCAGGGGATACGCACCGGGGAGCTGTTTTTT